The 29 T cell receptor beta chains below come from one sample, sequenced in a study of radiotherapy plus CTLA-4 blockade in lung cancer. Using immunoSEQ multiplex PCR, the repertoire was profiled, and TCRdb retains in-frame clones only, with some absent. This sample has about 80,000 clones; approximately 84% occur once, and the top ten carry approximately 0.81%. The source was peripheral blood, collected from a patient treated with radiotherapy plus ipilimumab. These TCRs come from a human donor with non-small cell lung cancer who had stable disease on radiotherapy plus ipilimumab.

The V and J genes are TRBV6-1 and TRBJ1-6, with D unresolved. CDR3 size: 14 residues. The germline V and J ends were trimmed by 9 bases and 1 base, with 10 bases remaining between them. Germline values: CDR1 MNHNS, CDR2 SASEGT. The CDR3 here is CASKRESYNSPLHF. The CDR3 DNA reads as TGTGCCAGTAAGAGGGAATCCTATAATTCACCCCTCCACTTT.

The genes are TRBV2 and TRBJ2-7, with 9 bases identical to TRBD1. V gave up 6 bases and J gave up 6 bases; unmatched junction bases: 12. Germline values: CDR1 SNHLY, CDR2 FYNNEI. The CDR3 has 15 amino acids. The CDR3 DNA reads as TGTGCCAGCAGAGCCCCGGGACAGGGTCCCAGCGAGCAGTACTTC. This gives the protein CASRAPGQGPSEQYF. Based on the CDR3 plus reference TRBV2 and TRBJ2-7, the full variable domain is EPEVTQTPSHQVTQMGQEVILRCVPISNHLYFYWYRQILGQKVEFLVSFYNNEISEKSEIFDDQFSVERPDGSNFTLKIRSTKLEDSAMYFCASRAPGQGPSEQYFGPGTRLTVT.

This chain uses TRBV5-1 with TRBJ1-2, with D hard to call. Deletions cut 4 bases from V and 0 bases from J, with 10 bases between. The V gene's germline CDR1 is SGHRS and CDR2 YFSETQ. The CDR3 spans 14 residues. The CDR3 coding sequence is TGCGCCAGCAGCCCCCTCGGAACTAACTATGGCTACACCTTC. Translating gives CASSPLGTNYGYTF.

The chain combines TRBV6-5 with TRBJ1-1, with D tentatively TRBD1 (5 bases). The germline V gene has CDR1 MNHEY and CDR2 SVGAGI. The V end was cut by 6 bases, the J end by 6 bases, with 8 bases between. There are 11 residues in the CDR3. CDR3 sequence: CASSQGPEAFF. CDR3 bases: TGTGCCAGCAGCCAGGGTCCTGAAGCTTTCTTT.

CDR3 region: CASSLASGGLSTDTQYF. Here the CDR3 DNA reads TGTGCCAGCAGCTTAGCTTCGGGAGGGCTGAGCACAGATACGCAGTATTTT. This chain joins TRBV13 and TRBJ2-3; 8 positions match TRBD2. V lost 1 base and J lost 0; bases outside the gene matches: 6. This CDR3 spans 17 amino acids. Germline CDR1 PRHDT, CDR2 FYEKMQ (reference sequence).

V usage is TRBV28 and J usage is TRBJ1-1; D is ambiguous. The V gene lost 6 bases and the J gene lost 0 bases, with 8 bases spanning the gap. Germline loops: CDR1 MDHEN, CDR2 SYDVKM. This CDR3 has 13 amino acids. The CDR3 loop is CASRNRMNTEAFF. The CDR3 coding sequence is TGTGCCAGCAGAAACCGGATGAACACTGAAGCTTTCTTT.

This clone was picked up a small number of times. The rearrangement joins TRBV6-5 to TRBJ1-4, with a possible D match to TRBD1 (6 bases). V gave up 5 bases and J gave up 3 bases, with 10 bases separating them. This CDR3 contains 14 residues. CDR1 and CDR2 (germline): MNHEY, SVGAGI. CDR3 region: CASSGEGANEKLFF. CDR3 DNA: TGTGCCAGCAGTGGAGAGGGGGCTAATGAAAAACTGTTTTTT.

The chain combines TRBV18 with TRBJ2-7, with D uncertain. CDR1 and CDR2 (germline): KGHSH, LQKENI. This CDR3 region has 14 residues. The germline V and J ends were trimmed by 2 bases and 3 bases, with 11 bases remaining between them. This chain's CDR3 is CASSPSPIIYEQYF. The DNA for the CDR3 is TGTGCCAGCTCACCAAGCCCTATAATCTACGAGCAGTACTTC.

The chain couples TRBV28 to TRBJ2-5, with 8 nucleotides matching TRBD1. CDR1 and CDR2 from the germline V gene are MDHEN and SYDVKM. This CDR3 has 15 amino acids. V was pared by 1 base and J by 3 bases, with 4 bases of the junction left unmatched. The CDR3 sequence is CASSLLGTGKETQYF. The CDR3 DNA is TGTGCCAGCAGTTTATTGGGGACAGGTAAAGAGACCCAGTACTTC.

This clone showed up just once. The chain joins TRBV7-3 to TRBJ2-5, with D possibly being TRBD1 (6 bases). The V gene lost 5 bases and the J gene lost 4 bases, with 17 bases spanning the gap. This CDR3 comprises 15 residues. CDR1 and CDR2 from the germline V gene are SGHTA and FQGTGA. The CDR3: CASSISGAPRETQYF. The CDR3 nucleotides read TGTGCCAGCAGCATTTCAGGGGCCCCACGAGAGACCCAGTACTTC.

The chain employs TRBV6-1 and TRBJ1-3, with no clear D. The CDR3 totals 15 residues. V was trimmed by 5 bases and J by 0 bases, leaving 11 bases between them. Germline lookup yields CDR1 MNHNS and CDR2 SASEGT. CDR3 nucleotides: TGTGCCAGCAGTCGAGGACTGTACTCTGGAAACACCATATATTTT. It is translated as CASSRGLYSGNTIYF.

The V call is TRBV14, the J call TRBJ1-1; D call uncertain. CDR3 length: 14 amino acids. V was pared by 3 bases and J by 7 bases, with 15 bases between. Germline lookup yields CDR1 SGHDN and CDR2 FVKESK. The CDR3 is CASSQLQPRDEAFF. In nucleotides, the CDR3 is TGTGCCAGCAGCCAGTTACAGCCTAGGGATGAAGCTTTCTTT.

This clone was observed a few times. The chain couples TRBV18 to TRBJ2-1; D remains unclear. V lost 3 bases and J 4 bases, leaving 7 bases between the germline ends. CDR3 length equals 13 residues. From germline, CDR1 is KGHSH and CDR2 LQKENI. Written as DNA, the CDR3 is TGTGCCAGCTCACCCTTAGGGTACAATGAGCAGTTCTTC. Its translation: CASSPLGYNEQFF.

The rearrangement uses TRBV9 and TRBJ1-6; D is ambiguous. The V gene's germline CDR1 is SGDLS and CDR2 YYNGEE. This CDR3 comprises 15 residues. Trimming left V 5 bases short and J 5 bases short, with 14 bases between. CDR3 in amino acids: CASRVGEADNSPLHF. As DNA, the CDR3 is TGTGCCAGCAGGGTCGGAGAAGCGGATAATTCACCCCTCCACTTT. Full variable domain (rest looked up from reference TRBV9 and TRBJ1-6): DSGVTQTPKHLITATGQRVTLRCSPRSGDLSVYWYQQSLDQGLQFLIQYYNGEERAKGNILERFSAQQFPDLHSELNLSSLELGDSALYFCASRVGEADNSPLHFGNGTRLTVT.

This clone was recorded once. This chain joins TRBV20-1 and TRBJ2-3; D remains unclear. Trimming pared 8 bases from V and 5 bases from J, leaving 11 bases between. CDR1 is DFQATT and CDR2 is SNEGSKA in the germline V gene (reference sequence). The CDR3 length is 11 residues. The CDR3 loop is CSRLKGDTQYF. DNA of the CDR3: TGCAGTCGTCTTAAAGGAGATACGCAGTATTTT.

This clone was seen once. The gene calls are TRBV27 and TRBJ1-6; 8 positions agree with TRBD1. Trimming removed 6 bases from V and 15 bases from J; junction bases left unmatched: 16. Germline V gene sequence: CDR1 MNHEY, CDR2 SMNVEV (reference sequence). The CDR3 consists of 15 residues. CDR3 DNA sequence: TGTGCCAGCAGATCCACCGGGACAGGAAGGGTGGTCCTCCACTTT. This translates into CASRSTGTGRVVLHF.

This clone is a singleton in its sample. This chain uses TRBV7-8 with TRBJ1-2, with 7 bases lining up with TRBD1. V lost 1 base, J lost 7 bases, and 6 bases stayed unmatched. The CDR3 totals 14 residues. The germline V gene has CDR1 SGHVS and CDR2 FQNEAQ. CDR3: CASSLDRGLVGYTF. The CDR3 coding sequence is TGTGCCAGCAGCTTAGACAGGGGATTGGTTGGCTACACCTTC.

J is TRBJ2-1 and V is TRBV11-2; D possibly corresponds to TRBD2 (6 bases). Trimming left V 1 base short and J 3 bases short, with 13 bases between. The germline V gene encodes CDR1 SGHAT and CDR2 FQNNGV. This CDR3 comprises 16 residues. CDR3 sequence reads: CASSLAPTSYYNEQFF. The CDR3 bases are TGTGCCAGCAGCTTAGCGCCGACTAGTTACTACAATGAGCAGTTCTTC.

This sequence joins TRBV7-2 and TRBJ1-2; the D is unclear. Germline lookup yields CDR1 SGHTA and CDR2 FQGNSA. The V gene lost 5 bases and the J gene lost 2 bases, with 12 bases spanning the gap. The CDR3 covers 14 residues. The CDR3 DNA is TGTGCCAGCAGCCCAAGCGGGCAGAACTATGGCTACACCTTC. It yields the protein CASSPSGQNYGYTF.

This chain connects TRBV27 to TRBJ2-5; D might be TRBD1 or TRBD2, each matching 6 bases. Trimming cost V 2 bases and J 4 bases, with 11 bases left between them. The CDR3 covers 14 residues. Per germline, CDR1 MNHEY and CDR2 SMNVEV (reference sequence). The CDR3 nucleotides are TGTGCCAGCAGTTTAGGGGGGCTCGGAGAGACCCAGTACTTC. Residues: CASSLGGLGETQYF.

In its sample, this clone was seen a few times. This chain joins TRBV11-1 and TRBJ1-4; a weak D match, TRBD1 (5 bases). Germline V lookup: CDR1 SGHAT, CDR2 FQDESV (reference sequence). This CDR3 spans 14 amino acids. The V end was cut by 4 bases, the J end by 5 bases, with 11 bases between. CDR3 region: CASSSSWGNEKLFF. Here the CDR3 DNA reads TGTGCCAGCAGCTCTAGTTGGGGGAATGAAAAACTGTTTTTT.

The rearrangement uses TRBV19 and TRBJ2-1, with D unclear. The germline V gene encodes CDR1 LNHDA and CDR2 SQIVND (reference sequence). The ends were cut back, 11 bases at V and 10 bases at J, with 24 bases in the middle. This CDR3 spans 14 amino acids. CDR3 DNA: TGTGCCGAACTTCGGGCTAGAAGAAAGAGGGAGCAGTTCTTC. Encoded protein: CAELRARRKREQFF.

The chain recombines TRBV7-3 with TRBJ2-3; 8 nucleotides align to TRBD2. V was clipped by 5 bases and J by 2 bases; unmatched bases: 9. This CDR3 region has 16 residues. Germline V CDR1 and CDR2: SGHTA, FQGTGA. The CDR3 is CASSPGRGGSTDTQYF. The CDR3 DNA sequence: TGTGCCAGCAGCCCAGGGCGCGGGGGGTCCACAGATACGCAGTATTTT.

The CDR3 DNA reads as TGTGCCAGCAGCCCCGGGACAGGGGTGAACTATGGCTACACCTTC. Translation: CASSPGTGVNYGYTF. The rearrangement joins TRBV9 to TRBJ1-2, with 10 nucleotides matching TRBD1. The V segment lost 4 bases and the J segment 2 bases; nucleotides outside the gene matches: 5. The germline CDR1 and CDR2 sequences are SGDLS and YYNGEE. This CDR3 contains 15 residues. Variable domain in full (rest from reference TRBV9 and TRBJ1-2): DSGVTQTPKHLITATGQRVTLRCSPRSGDLSVYWYQQSLDQGLQFLIQYYNGEERAKGNILERFSAQQFPDLHSELNLSSLELGDSALYFCASSPGTGVNYGYTFGSGTRLTVV.

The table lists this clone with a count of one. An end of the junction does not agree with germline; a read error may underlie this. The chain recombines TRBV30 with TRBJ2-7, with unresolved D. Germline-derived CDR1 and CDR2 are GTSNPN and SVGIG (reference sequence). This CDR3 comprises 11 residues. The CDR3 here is CAWYDRYGQYF. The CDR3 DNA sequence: TGTGCCTGGTATGACCGTTACGGGCAGTACTTC.

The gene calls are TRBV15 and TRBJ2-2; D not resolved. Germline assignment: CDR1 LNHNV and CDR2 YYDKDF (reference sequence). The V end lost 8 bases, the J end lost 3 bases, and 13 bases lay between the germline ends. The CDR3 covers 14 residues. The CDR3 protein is CATDEGRDTGELFF. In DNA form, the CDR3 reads TGTGCCACCGACGAAGGTCGAGACACCGGGGAGCTGTTTTTT. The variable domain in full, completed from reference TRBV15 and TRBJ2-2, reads DAMVIQNPRYQVTQFGKPVTLSCSQTLNHNVMYWYQQKSSQAPKLLFHYYDKDFNNEADTPDNFQSRRPNTSFCFLDIRSPGLGDTAMYLCATDEGRDTGELFFGEGSRLTVL.

The CDR3, as DNA: TGTGCCAGTCTAGCGGGAGTGAATGGGGAGCTGTTTTTT. Translating gives CASLAGVNGELFF. V usage is TRBV19 and J usage is TRBJ2-2; 10 bases are a match to TRBD2. The V segment lost 8 bases and the J segment 8 bases; nucleotides outside the gene matches: 5. CDR1 and CDR2 from the germline V gene are LNHDA and SQIVND (reference sequence). This CDR3 is built from 13 residues.

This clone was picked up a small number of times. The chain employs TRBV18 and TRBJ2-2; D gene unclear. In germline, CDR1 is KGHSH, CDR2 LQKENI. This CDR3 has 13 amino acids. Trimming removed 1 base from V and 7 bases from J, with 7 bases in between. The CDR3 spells CASSPQGGGELFF. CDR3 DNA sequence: TGTGCCAGCTCACCACAGGGTGGCGGGGAGCTGTTTTTT.

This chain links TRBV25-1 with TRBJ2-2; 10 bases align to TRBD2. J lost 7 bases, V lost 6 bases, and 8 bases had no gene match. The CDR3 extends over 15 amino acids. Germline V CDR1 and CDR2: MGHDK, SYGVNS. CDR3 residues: CASSDLAGVVGELFF. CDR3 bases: TGTGCCAGCAGCGATCTAGCGGGAGTGGTCGGGGAGCTGTTTTTT.